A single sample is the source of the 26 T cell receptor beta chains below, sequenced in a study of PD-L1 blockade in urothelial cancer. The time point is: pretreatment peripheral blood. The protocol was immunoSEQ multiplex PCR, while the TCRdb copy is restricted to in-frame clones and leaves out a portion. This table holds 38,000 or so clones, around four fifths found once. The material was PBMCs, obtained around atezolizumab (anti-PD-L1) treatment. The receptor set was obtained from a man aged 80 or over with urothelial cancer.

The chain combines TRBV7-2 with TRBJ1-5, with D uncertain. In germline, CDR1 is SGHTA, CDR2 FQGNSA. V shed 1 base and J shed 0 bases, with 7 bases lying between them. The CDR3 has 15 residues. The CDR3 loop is CASSLGGVSNQPQHF. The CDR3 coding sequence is TGTGCCAGCAGCTTAGGGGGAGTTAGCAATCAGCCCCAGCATTTT.

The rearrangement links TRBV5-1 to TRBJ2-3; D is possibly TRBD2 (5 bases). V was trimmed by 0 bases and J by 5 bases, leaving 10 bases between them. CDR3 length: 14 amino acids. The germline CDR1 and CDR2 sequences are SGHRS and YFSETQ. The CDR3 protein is CASSLGGPGDTQYF. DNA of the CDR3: TGCGCCAGCAGCTTGGGAGGGCCGGGAGATACGCAGTATTTT.

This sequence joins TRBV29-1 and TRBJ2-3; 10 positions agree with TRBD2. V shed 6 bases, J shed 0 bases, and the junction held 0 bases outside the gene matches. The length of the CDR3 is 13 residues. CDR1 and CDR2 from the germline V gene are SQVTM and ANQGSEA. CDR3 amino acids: CSVLAGSTDTQYF. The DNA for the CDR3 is TGCAGCGTACTAGCGGGGAGCACAGATACGCAGTATTTT.

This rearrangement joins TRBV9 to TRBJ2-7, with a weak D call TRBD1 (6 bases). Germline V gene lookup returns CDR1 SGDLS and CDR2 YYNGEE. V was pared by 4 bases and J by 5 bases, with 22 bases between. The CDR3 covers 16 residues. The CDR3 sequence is CASSTTGQRGIHEQYF. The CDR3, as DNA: TGTGCCAGCAGCACAACCGGACAGAGGGGGATCCACGAGCAGTACTTC.

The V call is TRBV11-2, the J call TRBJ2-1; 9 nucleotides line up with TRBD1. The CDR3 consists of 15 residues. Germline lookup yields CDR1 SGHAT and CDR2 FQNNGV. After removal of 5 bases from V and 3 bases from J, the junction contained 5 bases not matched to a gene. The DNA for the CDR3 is TGTGCCAGCAGCCGCGGACAGGGGAGCTACAATGAGCAGTTCTTC. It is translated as CASSRGQGSYNEQFF. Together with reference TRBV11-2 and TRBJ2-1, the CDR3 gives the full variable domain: EAGVAQSPRYKIIEKRQSVAFWCNPISGHATLYWYQQILGQGPKLLIQFQNNGVVDDSQLPKDRFSAERLKGVDSTLKIQPAKLEDSAVYLCASSRGQGSYNEQFFGPGTRLTVL.

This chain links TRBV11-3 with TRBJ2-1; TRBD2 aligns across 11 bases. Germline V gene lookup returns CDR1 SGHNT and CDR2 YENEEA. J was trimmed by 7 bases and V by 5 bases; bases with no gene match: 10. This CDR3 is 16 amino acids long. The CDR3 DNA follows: TGTGCCAGCAGCCATCGGCTAGCGGGAGGTCTAAATGAGCAGTTCTTC. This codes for CASSHRLAGGLNEQFF.

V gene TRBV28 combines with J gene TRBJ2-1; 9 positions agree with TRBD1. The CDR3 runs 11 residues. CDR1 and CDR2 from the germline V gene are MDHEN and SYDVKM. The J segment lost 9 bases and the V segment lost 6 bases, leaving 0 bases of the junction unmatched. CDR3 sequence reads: CASRGQGEQFF. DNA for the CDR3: TGTGCCAGCAGGGGACAGGGTGAGCAGTTCTTC.

The CDR3 region has the DNA TGTGCCAGCAGCCTAAACCGGGGGGCGAACTATGGCTACACCTTC. Translation gives CASSLNRGANYGYTF. The chain joins TRBV14 to TRBJ1-2; D may be TRBD1 (6 bases). Looked up from germline, CDR1 is SGHDN and CDR2 is FVKESK. The V end was cut by 4 bases, the J end by 2 bases, with 14 bases between. The CDR3 is 15 residues long.

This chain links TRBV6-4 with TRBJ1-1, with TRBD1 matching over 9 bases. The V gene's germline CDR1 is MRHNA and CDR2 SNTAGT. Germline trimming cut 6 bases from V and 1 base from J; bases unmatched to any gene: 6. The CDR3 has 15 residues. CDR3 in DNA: TGTGCCAGCAGGCCGGGACAGGGTGGGAACACTGAAGCTTTCTTT. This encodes CASRPGQGGNTEAFF.

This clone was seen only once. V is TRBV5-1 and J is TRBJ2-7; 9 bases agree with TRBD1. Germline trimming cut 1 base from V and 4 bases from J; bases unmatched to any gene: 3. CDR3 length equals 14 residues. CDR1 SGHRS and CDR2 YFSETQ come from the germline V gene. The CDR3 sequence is CASSLTGGLYEQYF. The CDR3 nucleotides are TGCGCCAGCAGCTTGACAGGGGGCCTATACGAGCAGTACTTC. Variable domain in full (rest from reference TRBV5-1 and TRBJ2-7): KAGVTQTPRYLIKTRGQQVTLSCSPISGHRSVSWYQQTPGQGLQFLFEYFSETQRNKGNFPGRFSGRQFSNSRSEMNVSTLELGDSALYLCASSLTGGLYEQYFGPGTRLTVT.

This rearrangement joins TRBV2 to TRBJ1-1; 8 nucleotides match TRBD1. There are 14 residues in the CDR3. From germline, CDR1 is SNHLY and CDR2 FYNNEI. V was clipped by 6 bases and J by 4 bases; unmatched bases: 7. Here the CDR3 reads CASSAQGASTEAFF. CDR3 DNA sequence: TGTGCCAGCAGCGCTCAGGGGGCTAGCACTGAAGCTTTCTTT.

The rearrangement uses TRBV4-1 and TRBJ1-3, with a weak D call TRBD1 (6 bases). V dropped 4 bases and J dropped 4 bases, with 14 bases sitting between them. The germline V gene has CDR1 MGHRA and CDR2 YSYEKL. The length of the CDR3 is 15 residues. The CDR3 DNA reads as TGCGCCAGCAGCCCCGACAGGATGATAGGAAACACCATATATTTT. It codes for CASSPDRMIGNTIYF.

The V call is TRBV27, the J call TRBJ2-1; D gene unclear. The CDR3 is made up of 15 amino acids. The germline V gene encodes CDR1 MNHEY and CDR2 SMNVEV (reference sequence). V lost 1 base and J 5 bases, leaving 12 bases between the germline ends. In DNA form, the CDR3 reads TGTGCCAGCAGTTTATTCGGCCCCCGGGACAATGAGCAGTTCTTC. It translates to CASSLFGPRDNEQFF.

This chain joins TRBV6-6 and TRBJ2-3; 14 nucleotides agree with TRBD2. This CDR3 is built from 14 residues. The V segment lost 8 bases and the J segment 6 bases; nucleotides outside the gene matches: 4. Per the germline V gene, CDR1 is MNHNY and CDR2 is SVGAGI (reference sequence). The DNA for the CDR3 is TGTGCCAGCGACGGACTAGCGGGAGGTGATACGCAGTATTTT. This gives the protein CASDGLAGGDTQYF.

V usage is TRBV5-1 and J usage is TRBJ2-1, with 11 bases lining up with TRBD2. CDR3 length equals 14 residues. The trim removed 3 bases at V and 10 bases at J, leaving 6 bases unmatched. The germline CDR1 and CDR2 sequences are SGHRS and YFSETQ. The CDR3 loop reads CASSSTLAGEEQFF. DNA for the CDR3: TGCGCCAGCAGCTCGACACTAGCGGGAGAAGAGCAGTTCTTC.

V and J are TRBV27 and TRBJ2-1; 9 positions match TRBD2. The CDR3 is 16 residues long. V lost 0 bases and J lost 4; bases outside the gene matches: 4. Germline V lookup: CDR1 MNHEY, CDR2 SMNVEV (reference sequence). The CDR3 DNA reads TGTGCCAGCAGTTTATCGGCTAGCGGGAATTACAATGAGCAGTTCTTC. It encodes CASSLSASGNYNEQFF.

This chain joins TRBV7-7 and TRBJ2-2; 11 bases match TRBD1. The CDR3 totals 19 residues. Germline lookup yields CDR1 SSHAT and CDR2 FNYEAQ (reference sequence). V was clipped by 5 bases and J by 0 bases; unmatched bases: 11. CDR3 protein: CASSVLGQGALANTGELFF. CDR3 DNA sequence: TGTGCCAGCAGCGTACTAGGACAGGGGGCCCTCGCGAACACCGGGGAGCTGTTTTTT.

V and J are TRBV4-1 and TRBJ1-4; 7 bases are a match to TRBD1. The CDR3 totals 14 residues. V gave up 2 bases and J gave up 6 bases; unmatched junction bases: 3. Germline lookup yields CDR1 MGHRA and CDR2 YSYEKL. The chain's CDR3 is CASSQQGVHEKLFF. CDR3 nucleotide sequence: TGCGCCAGCAGCCAACAGGGGGTGCATGAAAAACTGTTTTTT.

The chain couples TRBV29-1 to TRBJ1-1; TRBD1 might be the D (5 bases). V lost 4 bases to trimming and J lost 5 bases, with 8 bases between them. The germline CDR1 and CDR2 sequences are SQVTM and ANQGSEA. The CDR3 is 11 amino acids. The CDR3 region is CSVGRGTEAFF. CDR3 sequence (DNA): TGCAGCGTTGGGAGGGGAACTGAAGCTTTCTTT.

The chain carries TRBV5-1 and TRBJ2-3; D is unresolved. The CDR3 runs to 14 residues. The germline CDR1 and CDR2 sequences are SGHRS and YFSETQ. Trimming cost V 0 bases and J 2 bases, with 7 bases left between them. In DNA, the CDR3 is TGCGCCAGCAGCTTGGTGGGCAACACAGATACGCAGTATTTT. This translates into CASSLVGNTDTQYF.

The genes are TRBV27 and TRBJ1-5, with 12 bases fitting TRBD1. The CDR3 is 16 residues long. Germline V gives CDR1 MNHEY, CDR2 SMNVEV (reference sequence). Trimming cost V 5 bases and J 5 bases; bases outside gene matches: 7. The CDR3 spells CASSAGTGGWHQPQHF. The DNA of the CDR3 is TGTGCCAGCAGTGCCGGGACAGGGGGCTGGCATCAGCCCCAGCATTTT.

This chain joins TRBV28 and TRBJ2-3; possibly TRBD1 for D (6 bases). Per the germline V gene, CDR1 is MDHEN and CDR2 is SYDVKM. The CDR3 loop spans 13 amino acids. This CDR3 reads CASFGGFTDTQYF. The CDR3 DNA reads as TGTGCTTCCTTTGGGGGCTTCACAGATACGCAGTATTTT.

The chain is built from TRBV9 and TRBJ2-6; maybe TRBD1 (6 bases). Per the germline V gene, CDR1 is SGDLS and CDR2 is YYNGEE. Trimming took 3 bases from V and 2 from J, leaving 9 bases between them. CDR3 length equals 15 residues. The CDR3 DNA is TGTGCCAGCAGCGCCGCAGGGGCTGGGGCCAACGTCCTGACTTTC. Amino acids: CASSAAGAGANVLTF.

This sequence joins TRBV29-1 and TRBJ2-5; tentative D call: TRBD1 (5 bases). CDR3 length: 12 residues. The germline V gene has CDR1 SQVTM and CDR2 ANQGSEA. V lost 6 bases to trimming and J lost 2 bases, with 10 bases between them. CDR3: CSVDRSQETQYF. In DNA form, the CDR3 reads TGCAGCGTCGACAGATCTCAAGAGACCCAGTACTTC.

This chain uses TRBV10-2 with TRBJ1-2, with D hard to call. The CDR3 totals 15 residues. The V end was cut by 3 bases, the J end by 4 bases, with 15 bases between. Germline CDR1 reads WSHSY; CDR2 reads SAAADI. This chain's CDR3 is CASSEVSYRGYGYTF. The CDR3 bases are TGCGCCAGCAGTGAAGTTTCATATCGGGGCTATGGCTACACCTTC.

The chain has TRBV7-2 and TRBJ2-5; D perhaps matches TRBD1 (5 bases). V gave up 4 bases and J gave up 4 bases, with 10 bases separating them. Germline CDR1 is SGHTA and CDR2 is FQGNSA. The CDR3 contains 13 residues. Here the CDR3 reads CASSSRRGETQYF. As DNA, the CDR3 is TGTGCCAGCAGCTCCAGAAGGGGAGAGACCCAGTACTTC.